These 13 T cell receptor beta chains were sequenced from one sample in a study of PD-1 blockade in classical Hodgkin lymphoma. The table came from immunoSEQ multiplex PCR; TCRdb's copy has only in-frame clones and leaves some out. This sample yields about 12,000 clones, of which more than 65% are seen a single time; roughly 1.6% belongs to the top ten. There was relapse after autologous stem cell transplantation in every patient, and there was variation in brentuximab vedotin exposure. From thawed PBMCs, CD4+ T cells were purified using magnetic negative selection. The material was CD4+ T cells from blood, obtained at baseline. The receptors stem from a human donor with classical Hodgkin lymphoma.

Here the CDR3 reads CATGDRVTEQYF. CDR3 nucleotide sequence: TGTGCCACGGGGGACAGGGTGACCGAGCAGTACTTC. This chain links TRBV10-3 with TRBJ2-7, with 9 bases that match TRBD1. J lost 6 bases, V lost 10 bases, and 7 bases had no gene match. From germline, CDR1 is ENHRY and CDR2 SYGVKD. The CDR3 totals 12 residues.

V is TRBV5-4 and J is TRBJ2-5; the match to TRBD1 covers 10 bases. Germline CDR1 is SGHNT and CDR2 is YYREEE (reference sequence). With V trimmed by 4 bases and J by 2 bases, 11 bases remained unmatched. The CDR3 loop spans 17 amino acids. The CDR3 reads CASSRIATGGRQETQYF. CDR3 bases: TGTGCCAGCAGCCGAATCGCGACAGGGGGCAGGCAAGAGACCCAGTACTTC.

The chain joins TRBV4-1 to TRBJ2-3; TRBD2 aligns across 8 bases. This CDR3 is built from 14 residues. V shed 4 bases, J shed 5 bases, and the junction held 5 bases outside the gene matches. Looked up from germline, CDR1 is MGHRA and CDR2 is YSYEKL. CDR3 amino acids: CASSLGGAGDTQYF. CDR3 DNA: TGCGCCAGCAGCCTCGGGGGGGCTGGAGATACGCAGTATTTT.

CDR3 nucleotide sequence: TGTGCCAGCAGCTTGGTACAGGGCCATGGCTACACCTTC. Translation: CASSLVQGHGYTF. The chain couples TRBV5-5 to TRBJ1-2, with a tentative D call TRBD1 (6 bases). CDR3 length: 13 residues. Trimming removed 0 bases at V and 6 bases at J, with 9 bases between. CDR1 SGHKS and CDR2 YYEKEE come from the germline V gene (reference sequence).

The chain links TRBV28 to TRBJ1-2; D uncertain. V shed 4 bases and J shed 7 bases, with 16 bases lying between them. The CDR3 runs 14 residues. From germline, CDR1 is MDHEN and CDR2 SYDVKM. CDR3 sequence: CASSSLGLATGYTF. In DNA form, the CDR3 reads TGTGCCAGCAGTTCCCTTGGTTTGGCCACTGGCTACACCTTC.

The chain links TRBV7-2 to TRBJ2-7; TRBD1 matches 8 bases. The CDR3 contains 15 residues. Losses at the gene ends were 2 bases for V and 5 bases for J; bases not matched to a gene: 8. Germline loops: CDR1 SGHTA, CDR2 FQGNSA. The CDR3 nucleotides are TGTGCCAGCAGCTTAACCGGGACAGGTGGGCACGAGCAGTACTTC. As protein: CASSLTGTGGHEQYF.

The chain is built from TRBV12-2 and TRBJ1-2; the table's D call of TRBD1 was not tested on the DNA. TRBV12-2 is a known pseudogene. This CDR3 region has 15 residues. The CDR3: CASRSRRQGNYGYTF. The CDR3 region has the DNA TGTGCAAGTCGCTCGAGGAGACAGGGAAACTATGGCTACACCTTC.

The chain uses TRBV5-1 and TRBJ2-3; D gene uncertain. Trimming pared 0 bases from V and 5 bases from J, leaving 13 bases between. Germline V gene lookup returns CDR1 SGHRS and CDR2 YFSETQ. The CDR3 covers 15 residues. CDR3 protein: CASSLEGRAGDTQYF. The CDR3 nucleotides are TGCGCCAGCAGCTTGGAAGGGCGAGCAGGAGATACGCAGTATTTT.

Turning to this clone: This specimen includes other DNA sequences encoding the same CDR3. The CDR3 reads CASSLVGYEQYF. The CDR3 nucleotides are TGTGCCAGCAGCTTGGTGGGGTACGAGCAGTACTTC. The chain employs TRBV5-5 and TRBJ2-7; D not resolved. The CDR3 is made up of 12 amino acids. V lost 0 bases, J lost 4 bases, and 5 bases lay in between. Germline CDR1 reads SGHKS; CDR2 reads YYEKEE (reference sequence).

J is TRBJ2-7 and V is TRBV2; D is unresolved. The CDR3 covers 13 residues. V lost 5 bases, J lost 3 bases, and 11 bases lay in between. CDR1 is SNHLY and CDR2 is FYNNEI in the germline V gene. CDR3 sequence reads: CASSKGPFYEQYF. The CDR3 DNA reads as TGTGCCAGCAGTAAAGGACCCTTCTACGAGCAGTACTTC.

V and J are TRBV27 and TRBJ2-3; a possible D gene is TRBD1 (5 bases). The germline gives CDR1 MNHEY, CDR2 SMNVEV (reference sequence). Trimming removed 5 bases from V and 4 bases from J, with 13 bases in between. There are 14 residues in the CDR3. This CDR3 is CASSLGARPDTQYF. The CDR3 DNA sequence: TGTGCCAGCAGTCTTGGGGCTCGACCAGATACGCAGTATTTT.

This sequence joins TRBV6-5 and TRBJ2-7; 7 bases fit TRBD1. Per the germline V gene, CDR1 is MNHEY and CDR2 is SVGAGI. V dropped 7 bases and J dropped 0; count of bases not matched to a gene: 6. CDR3 size: 14 residues. The CDR3, as DNA: TGTGCCAGCAAGGGGACAGCCCACTCCTACGAGCAGTACTTC. Translating it yields CASKGTAHSYEQYF.

This clone was seen a handful of times. The CDR3 DNA follows: TGCGCCAGCAGCGTACAGGGAGGGAACACTGAAGCTTTCTTT. Translated: CASSVQGGNTEAFF. The V call is TRBV5-1, the J call TRBJ1-1; D may be TRBD1 (6 bases). V shed 4 bases and J shed 1 base, with 11 bases lying between them. Per germline, CDR1 SGHRS and CDR2 YFSETQ. The CDR3 covers 14 residues.